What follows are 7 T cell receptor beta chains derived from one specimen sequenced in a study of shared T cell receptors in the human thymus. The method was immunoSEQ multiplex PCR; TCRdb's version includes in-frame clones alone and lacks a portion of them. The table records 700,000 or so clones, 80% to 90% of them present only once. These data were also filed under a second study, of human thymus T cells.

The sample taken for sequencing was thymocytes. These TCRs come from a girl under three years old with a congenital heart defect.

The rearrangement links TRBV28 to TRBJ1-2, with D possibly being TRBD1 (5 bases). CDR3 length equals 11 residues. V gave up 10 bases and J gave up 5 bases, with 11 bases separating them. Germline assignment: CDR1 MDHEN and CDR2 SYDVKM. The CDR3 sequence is CATDGGYGYTF. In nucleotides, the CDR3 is TGTGCCACAGACGGGGGGTATGGCTACACCTTC.

This CDR3 is CASKGLALNNEQFF. CDR3 DNA: TGTGCCAGCAAGGGACTAGCTTTGAACAATGAGCAGTTCTTC. This chain uses TRBV7-8 with TRBJ2-1; TRBD2 matches 9 bases. The length of the CDR3 is 14 residues. Germline CDR1 reads SGHVS; CDR2 reads FQNEAQ. J gave up 5 bases and V 7 bases, and 6 bases lay outside the gene matches.

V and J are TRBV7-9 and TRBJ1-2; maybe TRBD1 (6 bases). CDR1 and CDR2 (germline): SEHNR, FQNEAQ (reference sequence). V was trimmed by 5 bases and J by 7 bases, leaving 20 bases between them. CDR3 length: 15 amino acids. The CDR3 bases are TGTGCCAGCAGCCCAGGCCGCGGGGGGGCGGGTGGCTACACCTTC. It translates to CASSPGRGGAGGYTF.

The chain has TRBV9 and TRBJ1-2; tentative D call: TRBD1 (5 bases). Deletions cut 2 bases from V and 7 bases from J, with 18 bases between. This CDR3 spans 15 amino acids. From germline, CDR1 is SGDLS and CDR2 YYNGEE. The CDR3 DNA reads TGTGCCAGCAGCGTTGGACACGGATTTACTGTTGGCTACACCTTC. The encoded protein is CASSVGHGFTVGYTF.

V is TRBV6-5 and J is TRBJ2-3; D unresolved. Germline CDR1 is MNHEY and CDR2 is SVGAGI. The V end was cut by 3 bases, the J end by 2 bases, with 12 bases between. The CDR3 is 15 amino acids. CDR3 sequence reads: CASSYRIALTDTQYF. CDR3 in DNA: TGTGCCAGCAGTTATAGAATCGCACTCACAGATACGCAGTATTTT.

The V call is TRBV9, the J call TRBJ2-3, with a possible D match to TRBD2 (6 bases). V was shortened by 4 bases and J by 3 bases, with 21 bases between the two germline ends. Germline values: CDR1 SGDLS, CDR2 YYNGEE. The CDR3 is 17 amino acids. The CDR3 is CASSLWPTLGGTDTQYF. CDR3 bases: TGTGCCAGCAGCCTCTGGCCAACTCTGGGGGGTACAGATACGCAGTATTTT.

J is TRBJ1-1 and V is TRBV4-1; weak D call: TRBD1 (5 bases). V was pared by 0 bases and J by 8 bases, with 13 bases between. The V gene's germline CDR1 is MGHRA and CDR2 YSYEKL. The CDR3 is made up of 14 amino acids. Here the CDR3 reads CASSQEYQGGEAFF. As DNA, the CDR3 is TGCGCCAGCAGCCAAGAATACCAGGGTGGGGAAGCTTTCTTT.